Below, 14 T cell receptor beta chains from the same sample are listed, as sequenced in a study of blood T cells in healthy people across ages. Combining a sample-barcoded 5' primer with a J-beta primer mix, a second PCR ran for roughly 6 to 11 cycles. MiXCR was run by TCRdb on the 5' RACE reads, yielding one entry per CDR3 protein. The data show hundreds of thousands of distinct CDR3 sequences, with more than 25% seen just once and around 15% held by the top ten. Sample: blood. The receptors come from a woman older than 75 in good health.

This chain connects TRBV7-9 to TRBJ2-3; D unresolved. The CDR3 sequence is 16 residues long. Germline CDR1 and CDR2: SEHNR and FQNEAQ (reference sequence). V lost 5 bases, J lost 0 bases, and 15 bases lay in between. The CDR3 DNA follows: TGTGCCAGCAGCCTTTTTGACCCTAGGAGCACAGATACGCAGTATTTT. Amino acids: CASSLFDPRSTDTQYF.

Comments on this clonotype: A much larger clone lies one base from this, so it may be a read error. The chain links TRBV4-3 to TRBJ2-7; D is perhaps TRBD2 (5 bases). The CDR3 is made up of 16 amino acids. Germline V lookup: CDR1 LGHNA, CDR2 YSLEER. CDR3 region: CTSSQNAAGGSYEQYF. The CDR3 coding sequence is TGCACCAGCAGCCAGAATGCCGCGGGCGGGTCCTACGAGCAGTACTTC.

This clonotype occurred a few times. This chain links TRBV7-2 with TRBJ1-2; D unclear. V lost 0 bases to trimming and J lost 7 bases, with 15 bases between them. The CDR3 has 15 amino acids. CDR1 is SGHTA and CDR2 is FQGNSA in the germline V gene. The DNA of the CDR3 is TGTGCCAGCAGCTTAGCAAGGCAAGGAAGTTCTGGCTACACCTTC. Translated, it gives CASSLARQGSSGYTF.

The rearrangement links TRBV5-1 to TRBJ1-1; D gene ambiguous. The CDR3 length is 15 residues. CDR1 is SGHRS, CDR2 YFSETQ, per germline. Trimming left V 7 bases short and J 1 base short, with 17 bases between. The CDR3 nucleotides read TGCGCCAGCGCGCCGACGGGATATCAGAACACTGAAGCTTTCTTT. Translating it yields CASAPTGYQNTEAFF.

This clonotype has a handful of counts. The chain carries TRBV11-2 and TRBJ2-7; 10 bases are a match to TRBD1. This CDR3 is built from 17 residues. The V segment lost 1 base and the J segment 2 bases; nucleotides outside the gene matches: 8. CDR1 SGHAT and CDR2 FQNNGV come from the germline V gene. The CDR3, as DNA: TGTGCCAGCAGCTTAGCTTCTTTGGGACAGGGGCCCTACGAGCAGTACTTC. Translated, it gives CASSLASLGQGPYEQYF.

In this sample, this clonotype turned up many times. The chain couples TRBV6-6 to TRBJ2-7, with 7 bases fitting TRBD2. The V gene end was trimmed by 0 bases and the J gene end by 0 bases; junction bases not matched to a gene: 8. This CDR3 contains 17 residues. Germline V lookup: CDR1 MNHNY, CDR2 SVGAGI (reference sequence). The CDR3 DNA sequence: TGTGCCAGCAGTTACTCGATTGCGGGAGTGAGCTCCTACGAGCAGTACTTC. Translated, it gives CASSYSIAGVSSYEQYF.

The rearrangement uses TRBV11-2 and TRBJ1-2, with D perhaps TRBD1 (5 bases). The CDR3 covers 14 residues. V was pared by 5 bases and J by 6 bases, with 16 bases between. Germline CDR1 reads SGHAT; CDR2 reads FQNNGV. CDR3 nucleotide sequence: TGTGCCAGCAGCCCAGTCTCCCGGGGGGATGGCTACACCTTC. Encoded protein: CASSPVSRGDGYTF.

The genes are TRBV7-9 and TRBJ1-1, with 7 bases aligning to TRBD1. The CDR3 spans 16 residues. J gave up 3 bases and V 5 bases, and 12 bases lay outside the gene matches. Per the germline V gene, CDR1 is SEHNR and CDR2 is FQNEAQ (reference sequence). CDR3 amino acids: CASSHPQGPADTEAFF. Here the CDR3 DNA reads TGTGCCAGCAGCCACCCACAGGGGCCAGCGGACACTGAAGCTTTCTTT.

This clonotype was seen repeatedly, ten times or more. This sequence joins TRBV7-9 and TRBJ2-7; D possibly matches TRBD1 or TRBD2 (5 bases each). Germline-derived CDR1 and CDR2 are SEHNR and FQNEAQ (reference sequence). CDR3 size: 12 residues. The germline V and J ends were trimmed by 7 bases and 6 bases, with 13 bases remaining between them. CDR3 loop: CASTTGGGEQYF. CDR3 bases: TGTGCCAGCACCACGGGTGGGGGCGAGCAGTACTTC.

A word on this clonotype: A much more abundant neighbour one base away suggests this may be a read error. The chain has TRBV20-1 and TRBJ2-7; tentatively, D is TRBD2 (8 bases). The CDR3 is 15 amino acids. CDR1 and CDR2 from the germline V gene are DFQATT and SNEGSKA (reference sequence). Trimming shortened V by 5 bases and J by 7 bases, and 24 bases separated the two germline ends. CDR3 protein: CSAGTAGAERNEQYF. The CDR3 DNA reads TGCAGTGCTGGGACAGCGGGGGCGGAAAGGAATGAGCAGTACTTC.

This clonotype was recorded a few times. The rearrangement uses TRBV30 and TRBJ2-1, with TRBD2 matching 9 bases. This CDR3 spans 14 amino acids. Losses at the gene ends were 6 bases for V and 9 bases for J; bases not matched to a gene: 12. Germline loops: CDR1 GTSNPN, CDR2 SVGIG (reference sequence). CDR3 region: CACGSGLALGEQFF. The CDR3 DNA is TGTGCCTGCGGATCGGGACTAGCCTTGGGTGAGCAGTTCTTC.

The chain recombines TRBV6-5 with TRBJ1-2, with D maybe TRBD1 (6 bases). Trimming left V 6 bases short and J 5 bases short, with 22 bases between. Germline loops: CDR1 MNHEY, CDR2 SVGAGI. This CDR3 region has 16 residues. CDR3 loop: CASSRGGWTEQYGYTF. CDR3 bases: TGTGCCAGCAGCCGAGGGGGGTGGACAGAACAGTATGGCTACACCTTC.

This clonotype was seen only a few times. Possible read error: a much larger clone is one base away. This rearrangement joins TRBV6-2 or TRBV6-3 to TRBJ2-1; 9 positions agree with TRBD1. The CDR3 consists of 15 residues. Germline V lookup: CDR1 MNHEY, CDR2 SVGEGT. Written as DNA, the CDR3 is TGTGCCGGCAGTCGGGACAGGGTGGGAAACAATGAGCAGTTCTTC. Protein: CAGSRDRVGNNEQFF.

In the case of this clonotype: One base away lies a much larger clone, so this may be a sequencing read error. CDR3 in amino acids: CASKKDGSCEQYF. The DNA of the CDR3 is TGTGCCAGCAAAAAGGACGGATCCTGCGAGCAGTACTTC. This chain uses TRBV6-2 or TRBV6-3 with TRBJ2-4; D not certain. The DNA end is a closer match to TRBJ2-7, so the J assignment may be wrong. Germline CDR1 MNHEY, CDR2 SVGEGT. The CDR3 spans 13 residues.